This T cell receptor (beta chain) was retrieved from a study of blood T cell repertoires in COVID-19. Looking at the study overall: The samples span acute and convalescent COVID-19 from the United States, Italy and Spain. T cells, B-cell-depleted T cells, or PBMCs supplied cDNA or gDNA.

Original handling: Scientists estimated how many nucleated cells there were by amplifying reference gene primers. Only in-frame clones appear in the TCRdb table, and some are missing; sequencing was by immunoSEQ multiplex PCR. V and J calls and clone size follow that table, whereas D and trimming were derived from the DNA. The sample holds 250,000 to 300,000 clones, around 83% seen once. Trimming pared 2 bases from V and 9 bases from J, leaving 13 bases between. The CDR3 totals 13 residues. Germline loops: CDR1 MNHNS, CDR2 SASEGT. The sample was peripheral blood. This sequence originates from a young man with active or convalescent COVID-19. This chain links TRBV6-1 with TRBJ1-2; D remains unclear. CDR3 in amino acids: CASSESSALRYTF. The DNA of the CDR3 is TGTGCCAGCAGTGAATCCAGTGCCCTTCGCTACACCTTC.